Below, 26 T cell receptor beta chains from the same sample are listed, as sequenced in a study of T cell repertoires in cytomegalovirus infection. TCRdb processed the reads anew with MiXCR; each CDR3 protein has one entry. The table shows approximately 250,000 distinct CDR3 sequences, with 22% occurring only once. Specimen: CD8+ T cells from PBMCs. These receptors originate from a human donor in good health (CMV status not recorded). Some clones in this sample may be carry-over from other donors' samples.

This clonotype was counted at least ten times. The genes are TRBV20-1 and TRBJ2-7, with D tentatively TRBD2 (6 bases). Germline CDR1 is DFQATT and CDR2 is SNEGSKA (reference sequence). This CDR3 region has 15 residues. V was trimmed by 5 bases and J by 6 bases, leaving 23 bases between them. CDR3 sequence: CSAEAVGTANLEQYF. The DNA for the CDR3 is TGCAGTGCTGAAGCGGTCGGGACTGCGAACCTCGAGCAGTACTTC.

This clonotype has only a few counts. The genes are TRBV28 and TRBJ2-7; no clear D gene. The CDR3 has 13 amino acids. The V gene's germline CDR1 is MDHEN and CDR2 SYDVKM. V shed 3 bases and J shed 1 base, with 7 bases lying between them. CDR3 sequence reads: CASSFEESYEQYF. The CDR3 coding sequence is TGTGCCAGCAGTTTTGAGGAATCCTACGAGCAGTACTTC.

This clonotype was seen more than once but under ten times. CDR3 DNA: TGTGCCTGGAGTCCCACTCCAGGGTCCGCCTACAATGAGCAGTTCTTC. Its translation: CAWSPTPGSAYNEQFF. The chain couples TRBV30 to TRBJ2-1; D is possibly TRBD1 (5 bases). CDR1 GTSNPN and CDR2 SVGIG come from the germline V gene (reference sequence). V lost 2 bases, J lost 2 bases, and 16 bases lay in between. The CDR3 is made up of 16 amino acids.

The chain has TRBV28 and TRBJ2-2; TRBD1 aligns across 8 bases. Germline V gene data show CDR1 as MDHEN and CDR2 as SYDVKM. This CDR3 spans 15 amino acids. Trimming cost V 3 bases and J 7 bases; bases outside gene matches: 7. The CDR3 sequence is CASSLAGGWDGELFF. In DNA form, the CDR3 reads TGTGCCAGCAGTTTGGCAGGGGGCTGGGACGGGGAGCTGTTTTTT.

This clonotype was detected only a few times. The genes are TRBV20-1 and TRBJ2-1; 11 nucleotides line up with TRBD2. Germline V gives CDR1 DFQATT, CDR2 SNEGSKA (reference sequence). With V trimmed by 0 bases and J by 13 bases, 14 bases remained unmatched. CDR3 length: 16 amino acids. The CDR3 DNA follows: TGCAGTGCTAGAGACCCTAGCGGGGGGCACCAAAATTGTCAGTTCTTC. It codes for CSARDPSGGHQNCQFF.

The table lists this clonotype with a few counts. J is TRBJ2-5 and V is TRBV20-1, with D hard to call. V gave up 0 bases and J gave up 2 bases, with 10 bases separating them. The germline CDR1 and CDR2 sequences are DFQATT and SNEGSKA (reference sequence). The CDR3 is 14 residues long. The CDR3 is CSARDMHDQETQYF. The CDR3 DNA reads as TGCAGTGCTAGAGATATGCACGATCAAGAGACCCAGTACTTC.

This clonotype was counted only a few times. V gene TRBV20-1 combines with J gene TRBJ2-5, with D perhaps TRBD1 (6 bases). V dropped 2 bases and J dropped 2 bases, with 15 bases sitting between them. CDR3 size: 15 residues. The germline gives CDR1 DFQATT, CDR2 SNEGSKA (reference sequence). As DNA, the CDR3 is TGCAGTGCTAGAAACCGGGACAAATTTCAAGAGACCCAGTACTTC. It encodes CSARNRDKFQETQYF.

Remarks on this clonotype: The conserved phenylalanine or tryptophan normally closing the CDR3 is absent here, so this likely arose from a read error. V and J are TRBV2 and TRBJ1-1, with D maybe TRBD1 (6 bases). Germline CDR1 SNHLY, CDR2 FYNNEI. Trimming stripped 3 bases from V and 7 bases from J, with 12 bases between. This CDR3 has 13 residues. The CDR3 loop reads CASSDRGRVEAFL. DNA of the CDR3: TGTGCCAGCAGTGACAGGGGACGGGTTGAAGCTTTCCTT.

In its sample, this clonotype was seen many times. The chain carries TRBV29-1 and TRBJ2-1, with 12 bases matching TRBD2. The CDR3 is made up of 19 amino acids. Germline V gene sequence: CDR1 SQVTM, CDR2 ANQGSEA. Trimming at V came to 1 base and at J to 0 bases, leaving 10 bases not matched to a gene. CDR3 amino acids: CSVEGGTSGGSYSYNEQFF. CDR3 in DNA: TGCAGCGTTGAAGGGGGAACTAGCGGGGGGTCTTACTCCTACAATGAGCAGTTCTTC.

The chain combines TRBV28 with TRBJ2-1; D gene ambiguous. V was trimmed by 3 bases and J by 6 bases, leaving 6 bases between them. The CDR3 consists of 12 residues. The germline V gene has CDR1 MDHEN and CDR2 SYDVKM. CDR3: CASSFLANEQFF. CDR3 coding DNA: TGTGCCAGCAGTTTTTTGGCCAATGAGCAGTTCTTC.

The J gene is TRBJ1-6, the V gene TRBV7-4, with 10 bases matching TRBD1. The CDR3 loop spans 16 amino acids. Germline CDR1 SGHVT, CDR2 SQSDAQ. Unmatched junction bases numbered 3, after V lost 0 bases and J lost 7 bases. The CDR3 is CASSLAGQGRNSPLHF. In nucleotides, the CDR3 is TGTGCCAGCAGCTTAGCGGGACAGGGGAGAAATTCACCCCTCCACTTT. The whole variable domain, remainder taken from reference TRBV7-4 and TRBJ1-6, is GAGVSQSPRYKVAKRGRDVALRCDSISGHVTLYWYRQTLGQGSEVLTYSQSDAQRDKSGRPSGRFSAERPERSVSTLKIQRTEQGDSAVYLCASSLAGQGRNSPLHFGNGTRLTVT.

This sequence joins TRBV28 and TRBJ1-4; D is possibly TRBD1 (5 bases). Trimming left V 6 bases short and J 4 bases short, with 21 bases between. CDR1 and CDR2 from the germline V gene are MDHEN and SYDVKM. The CDR3 length is 17 residues. The CDR3 is CASSSFSRDGYNEKLFF. CDR3 coding DNA: TGTGCCAGCAGCTCCTTTAGCAGGGACGGATATAATGAAAAACTGTTTTTT.

The chain has TRBV27 and TRBJ2-7; tentatively, D is TRBD2 (7 bases). Trimming pared 6 bases from V and 5 bases from J, leaving 17 bases between. Germline V gives CDR1 MNHEY, CDR2 SMNVEV (reference sequence). This CDR3 contains 14 residues. In nucleotides, the CDR3 is TGTGCCAGCAGCCGGGGGGCCGGTGGAAACGAGCAGTACTTC. It encodes CASSRGAGGNEQYF.

This clonotype showed up many times. The chain carries TRBV6-1 and TRBJ1-4; the match to TRBD1 covers 7 bases. Trimming removed 0 bases from V and 6 bases from J; junction bases left unmatched: 4. The CDR3 contains 15 residues. CDR1 and CDR2 (germline): MNHNS, SASEGT. CDR3 region: CASSEAPGQHEKLFF. The CDR3 nucleotides read TGTGCCAGCAGTGAAGCGCCGGGACAGCATGAAAAACTGTTTTTT.

The V and J genes are TRBV20-1 and TRBJ1-1, with unresolved D. This CDR3 is 11 amino acids long. Trimming removed 1 base at V and 4 bases at J, with 4 bases between. Germline loops: CDR1 DFQATT, CDR2 SNEGSKA (reference sequence). The CDR3 here is CSARVGTEAFF. In nucleotides, the CDR3 is TGCAGTGCTAGAGTGGGCACTGAAGCTTTCTTT.

This clonotype is a singleton in its sample. The chain is built from TRBV20-1 and TRBJ2-7, with D maybe TRBD2 (5 bases). Trimming cost V 5 bases and J 4 bases, with 15 bases left between them. This CDR3 spans 13 amino acids. CDR1 is DFQATT and CDR2 is SNEGSKA in the germline V gene (reference sequence). CDR3 residues: CSAVDSLRYEQYF. For the CDR3, the DNA is TGCAGTGCTGTGGACTCACTTCGGTACGAGCAGTACTTC.

This clonotype was found many times. This chain connects TRBV2 to TRBJ2-5; D might be TRBD1 or TRBD2, each matching 5 bases. V gave up 7 bases and J gave up 2 bases, with 14 bases separating them. There are 14 residues in the CDR3. Looked up from germline, CDR1 is SNHLY and CDR2 is FYNNEI. The CDR3 spells CASTSGPAQETQYF. In nucleotides, the CDR3 is TGTGCCAGCACCTCGGGACCGGCACAAGAGACCCAGTACTTC. The full variable domain, rest sourced from reference TRBV2 and TRBJ2-5, is EPEVTQTPSHQVTQMGQEVILRCVPISNHLYFYWYRQILGQKVEFLVSFYNNEISEKSEIFDDQFSVERPDGSNFTLKIRSTKLEDSAMYFCASTSGPAQETQYFGPGTRLLVL.

The table lists this clonotype with many counts. This chain uses TRBV4-1 with TRBJ1-1; D is unresolved. V shed 1 base and J shed 8 bases, with 14 bases lying between them. The CDR3 spans 14 residues. In germline, CDR1 is MGHRA, CDR2 YSYEKL. CDR3 in DNA: TGCGCCAGCAGCCAAGGACCCCTTAGTGTAGAAGCTTTCTTT. It translates to CASSQGPLSVEAFF.

The CDR3 nucleotides are TGCAGCGTTGACGATAAGACGGGAGGACAGGGGGTTCTCGAGCAGTACTTC. Translation gives CSVDDKTGGQGVLEQYF. V is TRBV29-1 and J is TRBJ2-7; 10 positions agree with TRBD1. The CDR3 extends over 17 amino acids. J was trimmed by 6 bases and V by 3 bases; bases with no gene match: 17. CDR1 is SQVTM and CDR2 is ANQGSEA in the germline V gene.

In this sample, this clonotype turned up a few times. The chain recombines TRBV5-4 with TRBJ2-1; 7 positions match TRBD2. With V trimmed by 2 bases and J by 6 bases, 5 bases remained unmatched. The length of the CDR3 is 14 residues. CDR1 is SGHNT and CDR2 is YYREEE in the germline V gene (reference sequence). The CDR3 loop is CASSLELALNEQFF. Written as DNA, the CDR3 is TGTGCCAGCAGCTTAGAACTAGCGCTCAATGAGCAGTTCTTC.

The genes are TRBV29-1 and TRBJ1-1; D is possibly TRBD1 (5 bases). This CDR3 contains 13 residues. From germline, CDR1 is SQVTM and CDR2 ANQGSEA. Trimming pared 4 bases from V and 4 bases from J, leaving 13 bases between. The CDR3 here is CSVVPGGSTEAFF. For the CDR3, the DNA is TGCAGCGTTGTCCCGGGGGGGTCCACTGAAGCTTTCTTT.

This clonotype was found a few times. V and J are TRBV5-1 and TRBJ2-3; 11 nucleotides line up with TRBD2. Trimming at V came to 4 bases and at J to 2 bases, leaving 9 bases not matched to a gene. Per the germline V gene, CDR1 is SGHRS and CDR2 is YFSETQ. The CDR3 has 17 amino acids. The CDR3 loop is CASSPRTSGLNTDTQYF. Written as DNA, the CDR3 is TGCGCCAGCAGCCCTCGGACTAGCGGGCTCAACACAGATACGCAGTATTTT. The whole variable domain, filled in from reference TRBV5-1 and TRBJ2-3, reads KAGVTQTPRYLIKTRGQQVTLSCSPISGHRSVSWYQQTPGQGLQFLFEYFSETQRNKGNFPGRFSGRQFSNSRSEMNVSTLELGDSALYLCASSPRTSGLNTDTQYFGPGTRLTVL.

To note about this clonotype: An end of the junction does not agree with germline; a read error may underlie this. V usage is TRBV7-1 and J usage is TRBJ2-2; D remains ambiguous. TRBV7-1 is filed as an ORF, its function uncertain. The CDR3 covers 13 residues. The CDR3 region is CASPSRNPGELFF. The CDR3 bases are TGTGCCAGCCCATCTAGGAACCCCGGGGAGCTGTTTTTT.

The J gene is TRBJ2-3, the V gene TRBV12-3 or TRBV12-4, with 9 bases matching TRBD2. V was clipped by 6 bases and J by 7 bases; unmatched bases: 11. The CDR3 covers 15 residues. The DNA for the CDR3 is TGTGCCAGCAGCTCTCTAGCGGGGCCCACCTATACGCAGTATTTT. Protein product: CASSSLAGPTYTQYF.

Concerning this clonotype itself: A much larger clone differs by one base, so this may be a read error. This chain connects TRBV4-1 to TRBJ1-2, with D possibly TRBD1 on 5 matching bases. In germline, CDR1 is MGHRA, CDR2 YSYEKL. The CDR3 is 14 amino acids. CDR3 protein: CASSQGGFGYVYTF. The CDR3 DNA is TGCGCCAGCAGCCAAGGGGGCTTCGGCTATGTCTACACCTTC.

The chain links TRBV6-5 to TRBJ2-2, with no clear D. Germline CDR1 reads MNHEY; CDR2 reads SVGAGI. CDR3 length: 15 amino acids. V lost 0 bases and J lost 5, with 10 bases in between. The CDR3 region has the DNA TGTGCCAGCAGTTACTCGACATCGCTAACCGGGGAGCTGTTTTTT. It yields the protein CASSYSTSLTGELFF.